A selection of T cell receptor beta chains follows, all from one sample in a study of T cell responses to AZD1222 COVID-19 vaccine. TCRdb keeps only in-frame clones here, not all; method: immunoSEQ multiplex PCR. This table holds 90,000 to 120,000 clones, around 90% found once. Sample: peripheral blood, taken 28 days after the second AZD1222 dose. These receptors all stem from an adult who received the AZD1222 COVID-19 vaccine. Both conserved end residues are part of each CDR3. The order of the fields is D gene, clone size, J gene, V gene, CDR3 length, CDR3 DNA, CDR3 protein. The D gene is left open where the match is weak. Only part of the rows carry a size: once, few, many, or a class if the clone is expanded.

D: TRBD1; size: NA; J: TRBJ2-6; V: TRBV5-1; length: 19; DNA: TGCGCCAGCAGCGCTTACCCGGGACAGGGCCTTACTGGGGCCAACGTCCTGACTTTC; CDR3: CASSAYPGQGLTGANVLTF
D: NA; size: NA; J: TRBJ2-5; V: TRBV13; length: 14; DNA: TGTGCCAGCAGCTCCCTAGGGGCGCAAGAGACCCAGTACTTC; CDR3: CASSSLGAQETQYF
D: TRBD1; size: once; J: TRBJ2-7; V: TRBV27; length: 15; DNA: TGTGCCAGCCAGGACAGGGGGCTTTTAACCTACGAGCAGTACTTC; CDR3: CASQDRGLLTYEQYF
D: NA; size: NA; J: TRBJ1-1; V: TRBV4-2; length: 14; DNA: TGTGCCAGCAGCCCGGAACCCGGGTTTACTGAAGCTTTCTTT; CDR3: CASSPEPGFTEAFF
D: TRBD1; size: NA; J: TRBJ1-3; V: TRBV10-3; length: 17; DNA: TGTGCCATCAGTGAGTCGCTGGACAGGGGATCTGGAAACACCATATATTTT; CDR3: CAISESLDRGSGNTIYF
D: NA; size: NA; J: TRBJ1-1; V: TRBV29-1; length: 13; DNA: TGCAGCGGCGAACGACAGAGAAACACTGAAGCTTTCTTT; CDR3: CSGERQRNTEAFF
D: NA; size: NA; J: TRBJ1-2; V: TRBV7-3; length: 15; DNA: TGTGCCAGCAGCTTAGAAGGGGATCAGAACTATGGCTACACCTTC; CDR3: CASSLEGDQNYGYTF
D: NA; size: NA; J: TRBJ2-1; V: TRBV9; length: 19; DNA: TGTGCCAGCAGCGTAGCTTCGTTAGGGCCCGTCTTATCCTACAATGAGCAGTTCTTC; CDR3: CASSVASLGPVLSYNEQFF
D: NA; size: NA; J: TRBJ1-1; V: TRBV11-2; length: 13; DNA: TGTGCCAGCAGCCATACAGGCAACACTGAAGCTTTCTTT; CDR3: CASSHTGNTEAFF
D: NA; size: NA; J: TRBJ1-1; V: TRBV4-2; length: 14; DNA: TGTGCCAGCAGCTCCGGACAAGAAGACACTGAAGCTTTCTTT; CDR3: CASSSGQEDTEAFF
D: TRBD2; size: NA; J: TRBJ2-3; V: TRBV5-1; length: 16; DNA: TGCGCCAGCAGCTTTTCGACTAGCGGGAGCGCAGATACGCAGTATTTT; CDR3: CASSFSTSGSADTQYF